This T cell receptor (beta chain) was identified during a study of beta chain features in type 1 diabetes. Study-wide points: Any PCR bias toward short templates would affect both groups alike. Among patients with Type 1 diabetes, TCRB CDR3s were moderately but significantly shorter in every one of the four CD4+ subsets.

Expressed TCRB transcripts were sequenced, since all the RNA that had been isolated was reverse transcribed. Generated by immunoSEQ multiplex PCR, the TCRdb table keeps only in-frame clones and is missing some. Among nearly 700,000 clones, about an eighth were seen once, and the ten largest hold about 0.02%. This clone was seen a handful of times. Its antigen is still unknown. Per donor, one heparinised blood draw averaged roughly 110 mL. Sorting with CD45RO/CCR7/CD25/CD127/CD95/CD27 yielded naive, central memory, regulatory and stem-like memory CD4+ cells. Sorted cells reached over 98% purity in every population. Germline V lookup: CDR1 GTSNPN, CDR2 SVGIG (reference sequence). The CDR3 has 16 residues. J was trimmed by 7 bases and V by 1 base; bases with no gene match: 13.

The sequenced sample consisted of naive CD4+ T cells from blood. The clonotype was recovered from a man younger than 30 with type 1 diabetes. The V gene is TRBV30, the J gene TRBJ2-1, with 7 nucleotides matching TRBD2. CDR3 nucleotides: TGTGCCTGGAGTGGAGGGGAGGGAAACCTATGGAATGAGCAGTTCTTC. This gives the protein CAWSGGEGNLWNEQFF.